The clone carrying this TCR beta chain was found many times. After 5'RACE with constant-segment primers, TCR alpha and TCR beta cDNA libraries carrying sample barcodes and UMIs were obtained. TCRdb reprocessed the 5' RACE reads with MiXCR, giving one entry per CDR3 protein. Of about 400,000 distinct CDR3 sequences listed, 23% are singletons. J lost 8 bases, V lost 4 bases, and 10 bases had no gene match. This CDR3 region has 17 residues. Germline V lookup: CDR1 MNHEY, CDR2 SMNVEV (reference sequence). The entry originates in a study of T-cell memory formation after mild COVID-19. The rearrangement joins TRBV27 to TRBJ2-2; the match to TRBD2 covers 13 bases. This clonotype was sampled from an adult woman who had mild COVID-19 (a few samples of this study predate the infection). Cell type and time point are not known. Sample: PBMCs or a T cell subset sorted from them (not recorded which). DNA of the CDR3: TGTGCCAGCAGTTCACGACCGGGACTAGCGGGAATGGGGGAGCTGTTTTTT. It specifies CASSSRPGLAGMGELFF.